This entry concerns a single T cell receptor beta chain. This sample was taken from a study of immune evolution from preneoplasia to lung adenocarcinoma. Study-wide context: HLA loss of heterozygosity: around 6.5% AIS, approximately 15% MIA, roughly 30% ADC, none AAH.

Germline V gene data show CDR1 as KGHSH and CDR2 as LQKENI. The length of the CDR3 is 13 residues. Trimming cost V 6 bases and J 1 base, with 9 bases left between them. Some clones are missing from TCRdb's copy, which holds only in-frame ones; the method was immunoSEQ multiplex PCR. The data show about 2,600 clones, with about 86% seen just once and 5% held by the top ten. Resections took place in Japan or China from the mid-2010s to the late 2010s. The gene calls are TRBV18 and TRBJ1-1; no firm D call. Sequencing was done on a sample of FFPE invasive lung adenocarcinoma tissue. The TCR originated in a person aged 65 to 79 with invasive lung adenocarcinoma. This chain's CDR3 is CASSFNTNTEAFF. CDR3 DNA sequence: TGTGCCAGCTCCTTTAATACGAACACTGAAGCTTTCTTT.